These 17 T cell receptor beta chains were all obtained from the same sample, sequenced in a study of CD8 T cells in ankylosing spondylitis. MiXCR, applied by TCRdb to the 5' RACE reads, yields one record per CDR3 protein. The sample consists of 250,000 or so distinct CDR3 sequences, around 10% of them appearing once. The sample consisted of blood, either unsorted or a sorted T cell fraction (not recorded which). These receptors were collected from a male donor with ankylosing spondylitis or in good health (not recorded which).

This clonotype was found a few times. The V call is TRBV7-3, the J call TRBJ1-2, with 9 positions matching TRBD1. V shed 4 bases, J shed 6 bases, and the junction held 12 bases outside the gene matches. This CDR3 is 16 amino acids long. Germline values: CDR1 SGHTA, CDR2 FQGTGA. CDR3 residues: CASSSPGTGITNGYTF. DNA of the CDR3: TGTGCCAGCAGCTCCCCCGGGACAGGGATTACAAATGGCTACACCTTC.

This clonotype was picked up many times. The CDR3 loop reads CASSLGGIGEAFF. The DNA for the CDR3 is TGCGCCAGCAGCCTCGGGGGTATAGGTGAAGCTTTCTTT. V gene TRBV5-1 combines with J gene TRBJ1-1; TRBD1 might be the D (5 bases). Germline CDR1 SGHRS, CDR2 YFSETQ. The germline V and J ends were trimmed by 4 bases and 7 bases, with 14 bases remaining between them. This CDR3 spans 13 amino acids.

This clonotype was found many times. The CDR3 DNA reads as TGCAGCGTTGCATCAGGGATGGGTAACTATGGCTACACCTTC. This gives the protein CSVASGMGNYGYTF. The rearrangement joins TRBV29-1 to TRBJ1-2, with a possible D match to TRBD1 (5 bases). V lost 4 bases, J lost 1 base, and 13 bases lay in between. The CDR3 sequence is 14 residues long. The germline V gene encodes CDR1 SQVTM and CDR2 ANQGSEA.

This clonotype was counted between two and nine times. The CDR3 loop is CASSLTPNQPQHF. The CDR3 DNA reads TGTGCCAGCAGCCTAACGCCGAATCAGCCCCAGCATTTT. V gene TRBV7-2 combines with J gene TRBJ1-5, with unresolved D. Trimming removed 5 bases from V and 4 bases from J, with 9 bases in between. CDR1 is SGHTA and CDR2 is FQGNSA in the germline V gene. The length of the CDR3 is 13 residues.

The gene calls are TRBV5-1 and TRBJ2-5, with 13 bases matching TRBD2. V gave up 0 bases and J gave up 1 base; unmatched junction bases: 0. Germline CDR1 SGHRS, CDR2 YFSETQ. The CDR3 covers 16 residues. The CDR3 DNA reads as TGCGCCAGCAGCTTGGGGACTAGCGGGAGCCAAGAGACCCAGTACTTC. Its translation: CASSLGTSGSQETQYF.

This clonotype was observed many times. The chain couples TRBV10-3 to TRBJ2-1; tentative D call: TRBD2 (6 bases). This CDR3 has 15 amino acids. Germline CDR1 and CDR2: ENHRY and SYGVKD. The V and J ends lost 2 bases and 0 bases respectively, with 8 bases between them. This chain's CDR3 is CAISELANSYNEQFF. The CDR3 nucleotides are TGTGCCATCAGTGAGCTAGCGAACTCCTACAATGAGCAGTTCTTC.

The rearrangement links TRBV20-1 to TRBJ1-2; TRBD1 agrees at 7 bases. Germline lookup yields CDR1 DFQATT and CDR2 SNEGSKA (reference sequence). Germline trimming cut 1 base from V and 10 bases from J; bases unmatched to any gene: 18. The CDR3 contains 16 residues. The CDR3 loop is CSARVGLLGDRTSYTF. DNA for the CDR3: TGCAGTGCTAGAGTCGGCTTGTTGGGGGACAGAACCTCCTACACCTTC.

This clonotype has just a few counts. The rearrangement links TRBV19 to TRBJ1-5; D not certain. The CDR3 is made up of 13 amino acids. Germline CDR1 is LNHDA and CDR2 is SQIVND (reference sequence). V was pared by 7 bases and J by 4 bases, with 11 bases between. The CDR3 sequence: CASKDRDNQPQHF. CDR3 coding DNA: TGTGCCAGTAAAGATAGGGATAATCAGCCCCAGCATTTT.

This clonotype was recorded at least ten times. The rearrangement uses TRBV5-1 and TRBJ2-7; no clear D gene. Germline CDR1 and CDR2: SGHRS and YFSETQ. Trimming removed 4 bases at V and 7 bases at J, with 21 bases between. The CDR3 contains 15 residues. DNA for the CDR3: TGCGCCAGCAGCCCGTGGCCGTCGACGGGTCGGGAGCAGTACTTC. It codes for CASSPWPSTGREQYF.

This clonotype turned up a few times. The gene calls are TRBV5-1 and TRBJ2-1; 11 nucleotides match TRBD2. The junction had 5 bases not matched to a gene; V was cut back by 4 bases and J by 5 bases. CDR3 length: 15 amino acids. The germline V gene encodes CDR1 SGHRS and CDR2 YFSETQ. The DNA for the CDR3 is TGCGCCAGCAGCATCGGGACTAGCGGAAACAATGAGCAGTTCTTC. Translating gives CASSIGTSGNNEQFF. The full variable domain, completed using reference TRBV5-1 and TRBJ2-1, is KAGVTQTPRYLIKTRGQQVTLSCSPISGHRSVSWYQQTPGQGLQFLFEYFSETQRNKGNFPGRFSGRQFSNSRSEMNVSTLELGDSALYLCASSIGTSGNNEQFFGPGTRLTVL.

The rearrangement links TRBV6-2 or TRBV6-3 to TRBJ2-1; D call uncertain. Germline assignment: CDR1 MNHEY and CDR2 SVGEGT. V dropped 4 bases and J dropped 0 bases, with 10 bases sitting between them. The CDR3 runs 15 residues. CDR3 bases: TGTGCCAGCAGTTTTCACCGGAGCTCCTACAATGAGCAGTTCTTC. Translating gives CASSFHRSSYNEQFF.

Turning to this clonotype: Since a much larger clone is just one base distant, this may be a read error. Here the CDR3 DNA reads TGCAGTGCTACACGCAGCCTAAATGCAAAACTGTTTTTT. This encodes CSATRSLNAKLFF. The chain has TRBV20-1 and TRBJ1-4, with no clear D. Germline V lookup: CDR1 DFQATT, CDR2 SNEGSKA (reference sequence). This CDR3 is 13 amino acids long.

Only a few counts were recorded for this clonotype. The genes are TRBV6-1 and TRBJ2-2, with no clear D. Trimming took 2 bases from V and 7 from J, leaving 8 bases between them. This CDR3 has 13 residues. Per the germline V gene, CDR1 is MNHNS and CDR2 is SASEGT. CDR3 loop: CASSETQNGELFF. In nucleotides, the CDR3 is TGTGCCAGCAGTGAAACCCAAAACGGGGAGCTGTTTTTT.

This clonotype has just a few counts. The rearrangement links TRBV10-3 to TRBJ1-2; 9 bases fit TRBD1. CDR1 and CDR2 (germline): ENHRY, SYGVKD. V trimming: 6 bases; J trimming: 4 bases; junction bases outside the gene matches: 6. The CDR3 runs 14 residues. CDR3 nucleotide sequence: TGTGCCATCAGCCCGGGACAGGGAGGCTATGGCTACACCTTC. Translating gives CAISPGQGGYGYTF.

There are many counts of this clonotype. J is TRBJ1-3 and V is TRBV15; 8 positions agree with TRBD1. Germline assignment: CDR1 LNHNV and CDR2 YYDKDF (reference sequence). The CDR3 sequence is 15 residues long. V lost 4 bases to trimming and J lost 4 bases; unmatched junction nucleotides: 6. The CDR3 coding sequence is TGTGCCACCAGCATGGACAGGGCGAAAGGAAACACCATATATTTT. This translates into CATSMDRAKGNTIYF.

This clonotype was observed at least ten times. This chain uses TRBV5-1 with TRBJ1-3; D not resolved. From germline, CDR1 is SGHRS and CDR2 YFSETQ. Trimming pared 0 bases from V and 7 bases from J, leaving 8 bases between. The length of the CDR3 is 13 residues. CDR3 DNA: TGCGCCAGCAGCTTGGGAGAACCTAACACCATATATTTT. Protein: CASSLGEPNTIYF. Drawing the rest from reference TRBV5-1 and TRBJ1-3, the complete variable domain is KAGVTQTPRYLIKTRGQQVTLSCSPISGHRSVSWYQQTPGQGLQFLFEYFSETQRNKGNFPGRFSGRQFSNSRSEMNVSTLELGDSALYLCASSLGEPNTIYFGEGSWLTVV.

The table lists this clonotype with many counts. The V gene is TRBV28, the J gene TRBJ2-5; 9 bases match TRBD2. Germline CDR1 MDHEN, CDR2 SYDVKM. V shed 2 bases and J 5 bases; nucleotides not matched to a gene: 0. The CDR3 loop spans 13 amino acids. CDR3 region: CASSLTSGETQYF. The CDR3 DNA follows: TGTGCCAGCAGTTTAACTAGCGGGGAGACCCAGTACTTC.